Reported below is one TCR beta chain. Germline is not matched at one junction end, which may reflect a read error. These data come from a study of PD-L1 blockade in urothelial cancer. About the study: Across blood samples, T cells had a median count of approximately 130,000.

Described time point: pretreatment peripheral blood. A spike-in of synthetic TCR analog templates was added to each PCR. Clones were sequenced by immunoSEQ multiplex PCR, and TCRdb holds only the in-frame ones, with some missing. The sample carries tens of thousands of clones, about 83% recorded once. This CDR3 comprises 16 residues. Looked up from germline, CDR1 is SGHNT and CDR2 is YYREEE (reference sequence). This specimen was PBMCs, taken around atezolizumab (anti-PD-L1) treatment. The V call is TRBV5-4, the J call TRBJ2-7, with D perhaps assigned TRBD1 or TRBD2 (5 bases each). The receptor was isolated from a woman aged 65 to 85 with urothelial cancer. The CDR3 sequence: CASTLGAGLGSYEQYF. The CDR3 region has the DNA TGTGCCAGCACCTTGGGAGCAGGGTTGGGCTCCTACGAGCAGTACTTC.